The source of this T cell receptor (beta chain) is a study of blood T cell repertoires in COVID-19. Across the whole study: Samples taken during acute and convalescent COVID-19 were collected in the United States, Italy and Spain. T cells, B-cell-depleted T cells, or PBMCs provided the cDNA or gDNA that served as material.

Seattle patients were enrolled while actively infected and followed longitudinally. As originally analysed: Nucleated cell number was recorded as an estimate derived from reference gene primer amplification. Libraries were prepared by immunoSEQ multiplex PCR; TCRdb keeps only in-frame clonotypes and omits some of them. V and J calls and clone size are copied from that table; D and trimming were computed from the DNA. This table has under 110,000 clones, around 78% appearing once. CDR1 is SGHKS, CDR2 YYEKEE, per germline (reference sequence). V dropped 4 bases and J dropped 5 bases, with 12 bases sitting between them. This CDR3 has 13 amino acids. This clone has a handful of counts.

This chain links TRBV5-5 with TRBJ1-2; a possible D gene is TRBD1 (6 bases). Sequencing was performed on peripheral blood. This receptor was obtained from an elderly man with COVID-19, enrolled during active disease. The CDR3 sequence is CASSTRGGYGYTF. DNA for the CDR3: TGTGCCAGCAGCACCAGGGGCGGGTATGGCTACACCTTC. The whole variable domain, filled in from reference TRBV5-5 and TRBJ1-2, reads DAGVTQSPTHLIKTRGQQVTLRCSPISGHKSVSWYQQVLGQGPQFIFQYYEKEERGRGNFPDRFSARQFPNYSSELNVNALLLGDSALYLCASSTRGGYGYTFGSGTRLTVV.